This T cell receptor beta chain was sequenced during a study of read filtering for tumor transcriptome and immune sequencing. V shed 1 base and J shed 1 base, with 13 bases lying between them. Per germline, CDR1 DFQATT and CDR2 SNEGSKA (reference sequence). The CDR3 is 15 amino acids. Molecular barcoded adaptors covering alpha/delta and beta/gamma chains were used on roughly 400 ng RNA. TCRdb itself ran the reads through MiXCR, one entry per CDR3 protein. The sample lists about 47,000 distinct CDR3 sequences; 10% to 15% were seen once. Overall study results and limits: Sorted CD138-negative bone marrow cells were not purified T cells. Compared with RNA-seq, IR-seq gave much higher clonotype depth and reliability. Roughly 82% of IR-seq clonotypes had a single read, yet these held approximately 4% of reads.

This clonotype was observed at least ten times. What it binds is unknown. This TCR was recovered from a donor at least 40 years old with multiple myeloma. The chain joins TRBV20-1 to TRBJ2-5; D is possibly TRBD1 or TRBD2 (5 bases each). Sequencing used a population of CD138-negative cells sorted from bone marrow. CDR3 region: CSARVSIGAQETQYF. In nucleotides, the CDR3 is TGCAGTGCTAGAGTTTCGATCGGGGCCCAAGAGACCCAGTACTTC.